Listed here is a single T cell receptor (beta chain). Its antigen remains unidentified. No much larger clone is present one base from it, and per-base qualities are unavailable. The sample comes from a study of blood T cell repertoires in COVID-19 (dated by TCRdb to between 2020 and 2021). About the full investigation: The collaborator samples originated in the United States, Italy and Spain and spanned the acute and convalescent phases of COVID-19. The prospective study material was composed of cDNA or gDNA derived from T cells, B-cell-depleted T cells, or PBMCs. The dataset comprised deeply sampled blood TCRbeta repertoires from subjects exposed to, actively infected with, or recovered from COVID-19. The repertoires were made available in a free public database intended to serve as a resource for research on the immune response to SARS-CoV-2. The samples were drawn from two sources: the first 160 participants of the ongoing ImmuneRACE study, and fewer than 1,500 subjects contributed by 6 global collaborators. The sample metadata nearly always contained a de-identified subject ID, COVID-19 status, age in years and sex. HLA class I and class II types, where available, came from metadata supplied by the sample provider rather than from assay-based typing.

TCRbeta CDR3 regions were amplified from genomic DNA using the immunoSEQ Assay, a bias-controlled multiplex PCR. Per the authors' processing: Nucleated cell counts per sample were estimated from amplification of reference gene primers within the assay. To quantify the absolute abundance of each unique TCRbeta CDR3 rearrangement, sequence reads were collapsed and filtered. For each sample, productive Simpson clonality was calculated as the square root of Simpson's diversity index over productive rearrangements. TCRdb took this table from immuneACCESS and kept in-frame rearrangements with V and J called. Such tables lack part of the clones; where checked against another copy, unresolved V genes explain under half of the gap, and the rest is unexplained. D and trimming were read from the DNA, whereas the V and J calls and clone size are those reported in that table. This sample lists just under 90,000 clones; approximately 90% were detected once. Jointly, the top ten make up about 1.7% of the sample.

Reading the germline V gene (reference sequence) gives CDR1 SEHNR and CDR2 FQNEAQ. Trimming leaves V shorter by 5 bases and J shorter by 6 bases, with the junction holding 9 bases beyond the gene matches. The CDR3 has 17 amino acids, counting the end cysteine and phenylalanine. Just CDR3 DNA is preserved here, 51 bases in frame from base 1. Collaborating institutions collected whole blood in K2EDTA tubes following their own protocols. Collaborator samples were shipped for TCRbeta analysis as frozen whole blood, isolated PBMCs, or DNA extracted from either sample type. Here is what the overall study found, with its caveats: The amount of clinical and demographic metadata varied by source and participant and was provided uncurated.

This TCR was sampled from a man aged 55 to 69 with acute or convalescent COVID-19. The V and J segments used are TRBV7-9 and TRBJ2-1; 14 bases in between match TRBD2. Sequenced input: peripheral blood. The nucleotides are TGTGCCAGCAGCCCAGGACTAGCGGGAGGATCCGGCAATGAGCAGTTCTTC. This sequence encodes CASSPGLAGGSGNEQFF.